The present entry profiles one T cell receptor (beta chain) with its context. The antigen remains unidentified. The data are from a study of Ad26.COV2.S vaccination and SARS-CoV-2 variants. Study details: Intramuscularly, Ad26.COV2.S was given either once or twice, 56 days apart. Findings and caveats of the study: Analyses that measured TCR breadth and depth may have underestimated total T cell responses. Substantial post-vaccination breadth of spike-specific CD8+ and CD4+ T cell responses was reported.

V dropped 2 bases and J dropped 8; count of bases not matched to a gene: 5. This CDR3 has 15 amino acids. Germline values: CDR1 SGHVS, CDR2 FNYEAQ. Stated treatment: some 19 received Ad26.COV2.S at low or high dose, single or two shots; 5 received placebo; per-sample allocation not given. Sampling occurred on day 63 after the first vaccine or placebo injection. An Ad26 vector carrying the Wuhan-strain SARS-CoV-2 spike served as the vaccine. This table comes from immunoSEQ multiplex PCR, and its TCRdb copy is limited to in-frame clones, with some not included. This sample has approximately 300,000 clones; 86% occur once, and the top ten carry less than 2%.

Specimen: peripheral blood, collected in a trial of Ad26.COV2.S vaccine versus placebo. This receptor was taken from a person aged 18 to 59 who received the Ad26.COV2.S COVID-19 vaccine or a placebo. J is TRBJ2-2 and V is TRBV7-6; TRBD2 aligns across 10 bases. The CDR3 DNA follows: TGTGCCAGCAGCTTATATCTAGCGGGGGCAGGGGAGCTGTTTTTT. Translation gives CASSLYLAGAGELFF.